This TCR beta chain was captured by sequencing in a study of blood T cell repertoires in COVID-19. About the research overall: PBMCs, B-cell-depleted T cells, or T cells were the source of the cDNA or gDNA that made up the material.

CDR3 length: 15 residues. After removal of 5 bases from V and 2 bases from J, the junction contained 6 bases not matched to a gene. Per the germline V gene, CDR1 is MNHEY and CDR2 is SVGEGT. Seattle researchers signed up patients amid active infection and tracked them longitudinally. Authors' analysis steps: Reference gene primer amplification gave estimated nucleated cell counts. Method: immunoSEQ multiplex PCR; TCRdb's copy keeps in-frame clones and lacks some. The DNA was the basis for D and trimming; V, J and clone size are from that table. The sample consists of 200,000 to 250,000 clones, more than 75% of them appearing once.

This chain joins TRBV6-2 or TRBV6-3 and TRBJ2-7; TRBD2 matches 10 bases. Sequenced input: peripheral blood. This receptor was taken from a woman between 65 and 79 years old with COVID-19, enrolled during active disease. The CDR3 DNA is TGTGCCAGCAGTAAACTAGCGGGGACAACCTACGAGCAGTACTTC. It yields the protein CASSKLAGTTYEQYF.